Only a few counts were recorded for the clone carrying this T cell receptor beta chain. The antigen is unknown. Participants, patients aged 18 to 65, had newly diagnosed hyperthyroidism with a duration under 2 months. Diagnosing involved the use of clinical symptoms, serum thyroxine and TRAb, thyroid ultrasound and orbital computed tomography. Researchers took RNA transcripts and amplified the TCR beta CDR3 regions from them. In the first-round RT-PCR of the TCR CDR3, the HTBI primer set was used. One entry per CDR3 protein, called by TCRdb with MiXCR from the multiplex PCR reads. The data contain about 710,000 distinct CDR3 sequences, about a sixth of them singletons. The record originates from a study of T cells in Graves' hyperthyroidism and ophthalmopathy. Study summary: Peripheral blood specimens were obtained at initial diagnosis, prior to any treatment. General study findings and limits: Most thyroid clonotypes that were expanded above 0.001 also turned up in blood.

This CDR3 has 12 residues. CDR1 is GTSNPN and CDR2 is SVGIG in the germline V gene (reference sequence). With 7 bases clipped from V and 2 bases from J, the junction kept 5 bases outside the gene matches. This sequence originates from a man in his late teens or twenties with Graves' hyperthyroidism. The V and J genes are TRBV30 and TRBJ2-7; 7 nucleotides line up with TRBD1. Input material: blood. The CDR3 DNA sequence: TGTGCCTCGGGACAGCATACCTACGAGCAGTACTTC. Its protein is CASGQHTYEQYF.